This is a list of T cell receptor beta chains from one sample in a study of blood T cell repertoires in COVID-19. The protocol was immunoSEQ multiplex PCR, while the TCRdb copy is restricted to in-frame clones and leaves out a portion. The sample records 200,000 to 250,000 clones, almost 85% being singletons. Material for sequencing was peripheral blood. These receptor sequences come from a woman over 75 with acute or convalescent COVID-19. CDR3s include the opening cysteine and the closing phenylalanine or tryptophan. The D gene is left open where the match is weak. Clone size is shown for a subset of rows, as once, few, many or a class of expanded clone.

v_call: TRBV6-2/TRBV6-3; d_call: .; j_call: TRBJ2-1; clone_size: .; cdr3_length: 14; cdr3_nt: TGTGCCAGCAGCTGGGACTCGCGTTACAATGAGCAGTTCTTC; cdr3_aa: CASSWDSRYNEQFF
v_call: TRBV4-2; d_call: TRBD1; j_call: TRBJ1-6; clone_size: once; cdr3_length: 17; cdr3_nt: TGTGCCAGCAGCCAAGAGGTAGTAGGACAGGGATACTCACCCCTCCACTTT; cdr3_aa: CASSQEVVGQGYSPLHF
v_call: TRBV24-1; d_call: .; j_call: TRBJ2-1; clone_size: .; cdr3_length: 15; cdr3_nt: TGTGCCACCAGCGACACTAGACAAGCTTCCAATGAGCAGTTCTTC; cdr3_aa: CATSDTRQASNEQFF
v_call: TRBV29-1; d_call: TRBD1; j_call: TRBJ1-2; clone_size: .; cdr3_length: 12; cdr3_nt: TGCAGCGTTTCGCGACAGGGGTATGGCTACACCTTC; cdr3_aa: CSVSRQGYGYTF
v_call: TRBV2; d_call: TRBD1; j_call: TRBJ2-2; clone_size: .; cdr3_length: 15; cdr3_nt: TGTGCCAGCAGGTCCGGGACAGTGAACACCGGGGAGCTGTTTTTT; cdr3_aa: CASRSGTVNTGELFF
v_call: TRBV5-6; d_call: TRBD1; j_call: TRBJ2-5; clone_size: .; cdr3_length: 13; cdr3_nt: TGTGCCAGCAGCCTGGGACAGCAAGAGACCCAGTACTTC; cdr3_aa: CASSLGQQETQYF
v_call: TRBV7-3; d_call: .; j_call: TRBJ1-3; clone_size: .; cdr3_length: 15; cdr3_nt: TGTGCCAGCAGCTTAACTTCAGGTGGAGGAAACACCATATATTTT; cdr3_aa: CASSLTSGGGNTIYF
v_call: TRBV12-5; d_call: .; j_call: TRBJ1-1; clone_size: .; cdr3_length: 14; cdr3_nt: TGTGCTAGTGGGGTAGGGCTAGCCGGCACTGAAGCTTTCTTT; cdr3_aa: CASGVGLAGTEAFF
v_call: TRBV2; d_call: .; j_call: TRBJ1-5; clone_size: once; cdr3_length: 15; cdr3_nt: TGTGCCAGCAGTTGGTCAGGGGCAAGCAATCAGCCCCAGCATTTT; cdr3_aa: CASSWSGASNQPQHF
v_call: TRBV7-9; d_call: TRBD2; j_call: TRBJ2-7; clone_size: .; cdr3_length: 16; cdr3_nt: TGTGCCAGCAGCTCCAGTTTTAGCGGGAGGGTCCACGAGCAGTACTTC; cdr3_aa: CASSSSFSGRVHEQYF
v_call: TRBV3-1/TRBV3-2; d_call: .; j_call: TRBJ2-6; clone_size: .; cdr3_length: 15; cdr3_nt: TGTGCCAGCAGCCAGGGGGCGCGGGGGGCCAACGTCCTGACTTTC; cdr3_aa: CASSQGARGANVLTF
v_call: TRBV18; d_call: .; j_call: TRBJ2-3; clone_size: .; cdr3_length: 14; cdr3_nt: TGTGCCAGCTCACCTCCAGCGGGCCAAGATACGCAGTATTTT; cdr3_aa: CASSPPAGQDTQYF
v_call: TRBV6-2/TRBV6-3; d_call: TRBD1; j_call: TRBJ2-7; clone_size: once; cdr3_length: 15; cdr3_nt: TGTGCCAGCAGCCCCAACAGGGGGCGGACCTACGAGCAGTACTTC; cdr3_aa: CASSPNRGRTYEQYF
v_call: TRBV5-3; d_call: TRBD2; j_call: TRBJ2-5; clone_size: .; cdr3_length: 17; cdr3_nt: TGTGCCAGAAGCTTTGGATTGTTAGCGGGAGGGGCAGAGACCCAGTACTTC; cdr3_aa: CARSFGLLAGGAETQYF
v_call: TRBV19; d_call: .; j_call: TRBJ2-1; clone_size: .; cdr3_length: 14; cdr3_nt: TGTGCCAGTGGGGCGGGGGCCAAATTGGGTGAGCAGTTCTTC; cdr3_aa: CASGAGAKLGEQFF
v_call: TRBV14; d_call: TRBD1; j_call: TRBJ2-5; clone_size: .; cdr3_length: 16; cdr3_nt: TGTGCCAGCAGCCTACAAAGGACAGGGAAACAAGAGACCCAGTACTTC; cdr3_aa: CASSLQRTGKQETQYF
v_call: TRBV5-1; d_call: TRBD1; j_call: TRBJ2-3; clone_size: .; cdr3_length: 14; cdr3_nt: TGCGCCAGCGGGACAGGGATTATCACAGATACGCAGTATTTT; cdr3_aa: CASGTGIITDTQYF
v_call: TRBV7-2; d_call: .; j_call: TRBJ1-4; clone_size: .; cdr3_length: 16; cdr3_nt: TGTGCCAGCAGCTTAGAAGTGCTGGGGGGACGTGAAAAACTGTTTTTT; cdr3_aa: CASSLEVLGGREKLFF
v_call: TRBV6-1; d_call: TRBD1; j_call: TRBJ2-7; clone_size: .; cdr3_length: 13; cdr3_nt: TGTGCCAGCACCAACAGGGGGCTCTACGAGCAGTACTTC; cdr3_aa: CASTNRGLYEQYF
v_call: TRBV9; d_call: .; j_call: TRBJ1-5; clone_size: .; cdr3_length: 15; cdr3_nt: TGTGCCAGCAGCGCAGGGTATAATAGCAATCAGCCCCAGCATTTT; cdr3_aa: CASSAGYNSNQPQHF
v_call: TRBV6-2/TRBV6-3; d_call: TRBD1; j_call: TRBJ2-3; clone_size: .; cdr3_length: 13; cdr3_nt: TGTGCCAGCAGTGGACAGGGTGGGGATACGCAGTATTTT; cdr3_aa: CASSGQGGDTQYF
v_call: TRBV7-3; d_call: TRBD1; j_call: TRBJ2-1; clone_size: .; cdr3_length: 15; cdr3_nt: TGTGCCAGCAGCCGCGGGACAGGGGGCGGGGATGAGCAGTTCTTC; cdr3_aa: CASSRGTGGGDEQFF
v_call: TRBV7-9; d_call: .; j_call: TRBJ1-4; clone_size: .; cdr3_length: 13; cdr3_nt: TGTGCCAGCAGCCTGACAGTTAATGAAAAACTGTTTTTT; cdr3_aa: CASSLTVNEKLFF
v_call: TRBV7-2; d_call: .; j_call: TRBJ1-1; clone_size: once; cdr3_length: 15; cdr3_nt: TGTGCCAGCAGCTTAGTGGCAGGGGCGAACACTGAAGCTTTCTTT; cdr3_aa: CASSLVAGANTEAFF
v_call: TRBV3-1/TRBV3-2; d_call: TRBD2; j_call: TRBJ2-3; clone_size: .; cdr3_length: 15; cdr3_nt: TGTGCCAGCAGCCACCTAGCGGGAGGTGGGGATACGCAGTATTTT; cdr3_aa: CASSHLAGGGDTQYF
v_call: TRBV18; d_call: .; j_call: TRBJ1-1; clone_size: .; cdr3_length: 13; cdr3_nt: TGTGCCACCATGGGGGGGGCTAAAGGTGAAGCTTTCTTT; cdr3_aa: CATMGGAKGEAFF
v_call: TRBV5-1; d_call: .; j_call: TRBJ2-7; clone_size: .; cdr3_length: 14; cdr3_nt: TGCGCCAGCAGCTTGGCCGGGCAGGGCTACGAGCAGTACTTC; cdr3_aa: CASSLAGQGYEQYF